These 11 T cell receptor beta chains were sequenced from one sample in a study. Each CDR3 protein gets one entry after TCRdb re-called the RT-PCR reads with MiXCR. The data show hundreds of thousands of distinct CDR3 sequences, with 13% to 15% seen just once and just over 3.5% held by the top ten. Sequencing input: memory CD4+ T cells from blood. These receptors all come from a female donor in good health, serving as a healthy control.

This clonotype was observed a handful of times. The V call is TRBV12-3 or TRBV12-4, the J call TRBJ2-1; 8 bases agree with TRBD1. The CDR3 has 16 amino acids. J was trimmed by 0 bases and V by 6 bases; bases with no gene match: 7. CDR3 in DNA: TGTGCCAGCAGGCCTACAGGGGGACCCTCCTACAATGAGCAGTTCTTC. Its protein is CASRPTGGPSYNEQFF.

The CDR3 reads CASSVGQGAGYEQYF. The CDR3 coding sequence is TGTGCCAGCAGCGTCGGACAGGGTGCAGGGTACGAGCAGTACTTC. The chain links TRBV9 to TRBJ2-7, with 8 positions matching TRBD1. After removal of 2 bases from V and 4 bases from J, the junction contained 8 bases not matched to a gene. The CDR3 has 15 residues. Looked up from germline, CDR1 is SGDLS and CDR2 is YYNGEE.

The chain combines TRBV6-2 or TRBV6-3 with TRBJ1-5; D is perhaps TRBD1 (6 bases). The CDR3 is made up of 13 amino acids. V was clipped by 5 bases and J by 5 bases, with 10 bases between them. Germline V gives CDR1 MNHEY, CDR2 SVGEGT. For the CDR3, the DNA is TGTGCCAGCAGTAACAGGGTTGATCAGCCCCAGCATTTT. Translated: CASSNRVDQPQHF.

The chain combines TRBV3-1 with TRBJ2-1; D ambiguous. CDR3 length equals 13 residues. Trimming removed 2 bases from V and 7 bases from J, with 9 bases in between. CDR1 and CDR2 (germline): LGHDT, YNNKEL (reference sequence). CDR3 nucleotides: TGTGCCAGCAGCCAAAATTCTGGGAATGAGCAGTTCTTC. Translating it yields CASSQNSGNEQFF.

This clonotype was found a few times. The rearrangement joins TRBV18 to TRBJ2-2; tentatively, D is TRBD1 (6 bases). The germline V gene has CDR1 KGHSH and CDR2 LQKENI. The CDR3 contains 13 residues. Trimming left V 5 bases short and J 5 bases short, with 9 bases between. The CDR3 spells CASSEDRTGELFF. CDR3 coding DNA: TGTGCCAGCTCAGAGGACAGAACCGGGGAGCTGTTTTTT. Complete variable domain (other parts from reference TRBV18 and TRBJ2-2): NAGVMQNPRHLVRRRGQEARLRCSPMKGHSHVYWYRQLPEEGLKFMVYLQKENIIDESGMPKERFSAEFPKEGPSILRIQQVVRGDSAAYFCASSEDRTGELFFGEGSRLTVL.

This chain connects TRBV7-2 to TRBJ2-7; 12 bases agree with TRBD1. The CDR3 extends over 13 amino acids. Germline-derived CDR1 and CDR2 are SGHTA and FQGNSA. With V trimmed by 6 bases and J by 6 bases, 3 bases remained unmatched. The CDR3 nucleotides are TGTGCCAGCAGGGGGACAGGGGGCGGCGAGCAGTACTTC. Translating gives CASRGTGGGEQYF. Combining the CDR3 with reference TRBV7-2 and TRBJ2-7 gives the whole variable domain GAGVSQSPSNKVTEKGKDVELRCDPISGHTALYWYRQSLGQGLEFLIYFQGNSAPDKSGLPSDRFSAERTGGSVSTLTIQRTQQEDSAVYLCASRGTGGGEQYFGPGTRLTVT.

This clonotype was seen at least ten times. This chain joins TRBV7-2 and TRBJ1-2; D remains unclear. Germline assignment: CDR1 SGHTA and CDR2 FQGNSA. V was trimmed by 2 bases and J by 0 bases, leaving 7 bases between them. The CDR3 covers 14 residues. CDR3 sequence reads: CASSLSPANYGYTF. The CDR3 coding sequence is TGTGCCAGCAGCTTATCCCCGGCTAACTATGGCTACACCTTC.

CDR3 amino acids: CSVAQGLRAEAFF. The CDR3 coding sequence is TGCAGCGTGGCCCAGGGGCTAAGAGCTGAAGCTTTCTTT. The gene calls are TRBV29-1 and TRBJ1-1; TRBD1 is a possible D gene (6 bases). Trimming stripped 6 bases from V and 6 bases from J, with 17 bases between. The germline V gene has CDR1 SQVTM and CDR2 ANQGSEA. The CDR3 consists of 13 residues. Together with reference TRBV29-1 and TRBJ1-1, the CDR3 gives the full variable domain: SAVISQKPSRDICQRGTSLTIQCQVDSQVTMMFWYRQQPGQSLTLIATANQGSEATYESGFVIDKFPISRPNLTFSTLTVSNMSPEDSSIYLCSVAQGLRAEAFFGQGTRLTVV.

The CDR3 loop reads CASSLGDRETGMDTEAFF. The CDR3 DNA reads as TGCGCCAGCAGCCTGGGGGACAGGGAGACCGGAATGGACACTGAAGCTTTCTTT. V gene TRBV5-1 combines with J gene TRBJ1-1; 9 nucleotides agree with TRBD1. The J segment lost 3 bases and the V segment lost 4 bases, leaving 16 bases of the junction unmatched. Germline V gene data show CDR1 as SGHRS and CDR2 as YFSETQ. This CDR3 is 18 amino acids long.

The table lists this clonotype with a few counts. The chain couples TRBV5-4 to TRBJ1-4; a weak D match, TRBD1 (6 bases). CDR1 and CDR2 (germline): SGHNT, YYREEE (reference sequence). V was cut by 0 bases and J by 0 bases, with 12 bases left in between. This CDR3 spans 17 amino acids. CDR3 sequence (DNA): TGTGCCAGCAGCTTGGGAGGGGGGCTGTCAACTAATGAAAAACTGTTTTTT. It yields the protein CASSLGGGLSTNEKLFF.

The chain couples TRBV18 to TRBJ2-5, with a possible D match to TRBD1 (5 bases). CDR1 is KGHSH, CDR2 LQKENI, per germline. The CDR3 extends over 16 amino acids. V lost 4 bases, J lost 2 bases, and 17 bases lay in between. CDR3 sequence: CASSLNPGSLQETQYF. CDR3 nucleotides: TGTGCCAGCTCACTCAACCCAGGGTCCCTACAAGAGACCCAGTACTTC. The whole variable domain, remainder taken from reference TRBV18 and TRBJ2-5, is NAGVMQNPRHLVRRRGQEARLRCSPMKGHSHVYWYRQLPEEGLKFMVYLQKENIIDESGMPKERFSAEFPKEGPSILRIQQVVRGDSAAYFCASSLNPGSLQETQYFGPGTRLLVL.